The entry below gives a single T cell receptor (beta chain) sequence along with its context. There are 15 residues in the CDR3. V gave up 1 base and J gave up 0 bases, with 10 bases separating them. Looked up from germline, CDR1 is SQVTM and CDR2 is ANQGSEA. The sample is drawn from a study of beta chain features in type 1 diabetes. Reverse transcribing all isolated RNA meant expressed TCRB transcripts were sequenced. Here immunoSEQ multiplex PCR was the method, and the copy in TCRdb shows in-frame clones only, minus some. Of about 150,000 clones in the sample, 11% were seen once. This TCR was recovered from a man between 18 and 29 years old in good health. Sequencing was done on a sample of central memory CD4+ T cells from blood. V is TRBV29-1 and J is TRBJ2-4, with D perhaps TRBD1 or TRBD2 (6 bases each). CDR3 nucleotides: TGCAGCGTTGAAGGTGGAGGGGGAGCCAAAAACATTCAGTACTTC. Its translation is CSVEGGGGAKNIQYF.